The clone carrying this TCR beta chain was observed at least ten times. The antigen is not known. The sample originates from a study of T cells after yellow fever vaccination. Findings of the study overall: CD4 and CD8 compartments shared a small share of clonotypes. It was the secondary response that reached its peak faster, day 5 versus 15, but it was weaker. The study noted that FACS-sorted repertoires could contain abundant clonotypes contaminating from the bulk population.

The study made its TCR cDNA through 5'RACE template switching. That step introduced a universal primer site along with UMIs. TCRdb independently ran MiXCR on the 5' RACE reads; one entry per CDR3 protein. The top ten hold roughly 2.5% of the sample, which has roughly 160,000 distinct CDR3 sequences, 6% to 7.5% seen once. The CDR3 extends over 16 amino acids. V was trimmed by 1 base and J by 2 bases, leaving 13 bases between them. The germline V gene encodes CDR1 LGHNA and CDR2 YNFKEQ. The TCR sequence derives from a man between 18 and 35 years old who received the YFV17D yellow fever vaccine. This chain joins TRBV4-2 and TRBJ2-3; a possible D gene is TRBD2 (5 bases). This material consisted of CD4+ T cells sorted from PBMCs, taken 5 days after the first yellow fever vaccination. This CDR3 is CASSQGGPSVTDTQYF. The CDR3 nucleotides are TGTGCCAGCAGCCAAGGAGGGCCCAGTGTCACAGATACGCAGTATTTT.